This TCR beta chain appears in the sequencing data of a study of blood T cell repertoires in COVID-19. Study information: Donors in the United States, Italy and Spain gave samples during acute or convalescent COVID-19. Nucleic acid was either cDNA or gDNA, and it came from T cells, B-cell-depleted T cells, or PBMCs.

In the original processing: Amplification of reference gene primers was used by the study to estimate nucleated cell counts. The repertoire was sequenced with immunoSEQ multiplex PCR; TCRdb's copy has only in-frame clones and lacks some. V and J calls plus clone size are reproduced from that table; the DNA served to infer D and trimming. Of about 250,000 clones listed, over 70% are singletons. CDR1 and CDR2 (germline): SGHTA, FQGTGA. This CDR3 has 13 residues. Trimming removed 5 bases from V and 7 bases from J, with 14 bases in between. The sample consisted of peripheral blood. This TCR derives from a man aged 35 to 55 with active or convalescent COVID-19. The chain joins TRBV7-3 to TRBJ1-2; D is possibly TRBD1 (6 bases). The CDR3 here is CASSAQGSGGYTF. The DNA of the CDR3 is TGTGCCAGCAGCGCCCAGGGGTCAGGTGGCTACACCTTC.